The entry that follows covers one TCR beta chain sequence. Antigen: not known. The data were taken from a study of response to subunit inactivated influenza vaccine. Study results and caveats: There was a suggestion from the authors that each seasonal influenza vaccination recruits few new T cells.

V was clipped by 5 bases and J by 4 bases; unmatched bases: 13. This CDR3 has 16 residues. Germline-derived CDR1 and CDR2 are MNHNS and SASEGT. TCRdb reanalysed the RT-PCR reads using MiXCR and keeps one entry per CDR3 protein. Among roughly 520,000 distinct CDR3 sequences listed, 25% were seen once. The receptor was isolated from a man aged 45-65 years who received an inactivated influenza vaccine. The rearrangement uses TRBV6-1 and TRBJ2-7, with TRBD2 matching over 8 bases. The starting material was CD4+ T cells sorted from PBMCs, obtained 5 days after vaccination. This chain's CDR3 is CASSSPPGTRTYEQYF. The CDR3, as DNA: TGTGCCAGCAGTAGCCCACCCGGGACTAGGACATACGAGCAGTACTTC.